Listed below are T cell receptor beta chains from one sample, sequenced in a study of molecular identifiers for immune sequencing clone quantification. TCRdb redid the calling of the PCR reads with MiXCR, one entry per CDR3 protein. The sample consists of 460,000 or so distinct CDR3 sequences, about 25% of them appearing once. Specimen: naive CD8+ T cells from blood, with Jurkat cell RNA spiked in. These receptors were taken from a human donor in good health. Some libraries in this study had Jurkat cell RNA spiked in. Each CDR3 is given with its conserved first and last residue. A D gene is named only where the DNA matches it firmly. The size entry is marked missing in some rows and otherwise reads once, few, many or a size class.

clone_size	d_call	v_call	j_call	cdr3_nt	cdr3_aa
NA	NA	TRBV4-1	TRBJ1-5	TGCGCCAGCAGCCATGGAGCCGGGGTATCAGGAAATCAGCCCCAGCATTTT	CASSHGAGVSGNQPQHF
many	NA	TRBV3-1	TRBJ2-2	TGTGCCAGCAGCCACCCAAACACCGGGGAGCTGTTTTTT	CASSHPNTGELFF
few	NA	TRBV7-9	TRBJ2-3	TGTGCCAGCAGGCTCGGGGGAGAGGGGGATACGCAGTATTTT	CASRLGGEGDTQYF
many	NA	TRBV7-9	TRBJ2-5	TGTGCCAGCAGCTTCTTCCAGGGAGAGACCCAGTACTTC	CASSFFQGETQYF
NA	NA	TRBV3-1	TRBJ2-7	TGTGCCAGCAGCCAAGGGGCAGGGGAGACCTACGAGCAGTACTTC	CASSQGAGETYEQYF
many	NA	TRBV29-1	TRBJ2-7	TGCAGCGCTATCACTGACGGGTACGAGCAGTACTTC	CSAITDGYEQYF
few	NA	TRBV5-4	TRBJ1-3	TGTGCCAGCAGCCTAGACCCCCTAGGAGGTGGAAACACCATATATTTT	CASSLDPLGGGNTIYF
many	NA	TRBV7-9	TRBJ1-1	TGTGCCAGCAGCCCGGCGAGGGGTAGTCAATACACTGAAGCTTTCTTT	CASSPARGSQYTEAFF
many	NA	TRBV12-3/TRBV12-4	TRBJ1-5	TGTGCCAGCAGCCGGGACATTCAGCCCCAGCATTTT	CASSRDIQPQHF
NA	TRBD2	TRBV4-1	TRBJ2-1	TGCGCCAGCAGCCAAATTAGCGGGGGGGCTTACAATGAGCAGTTCTTC	CASSQISGGAYNEQFF
NA	NA	TRBV6-5	TRBJ1-5	TGTGCCAGCAGTTTTGGGGCCCCGGAGGGCAATCAGCCCCAGCATTTT	CASSFGAPEGNQPQHF
NA	NA	TRBV18	TRBJ2-3	TGTGCCAGCTCACCACCGGCAGGGCCAGATACGCAGTATTTT	CASSPPAGPDTQYF
few	TRBD2	TRBV6-2/TRBV6-3	TRBJ2-1	TGTGCCAGCAGTTACGGTAGCGGGAGCTATGAGCAGTTCTTC	CASSYGSGSYEQFF
many	TRBD2	TRBV29-1	TRBJ2-7	TGCAGCGCAAAGCCTAGCGGGAGATACGAGCAGTACTTC	CSAKPSGRYEQYF
many	NA	TRBV28	TRBJ2-7	TGTGCCAGCAGTTTTGGGCAGGGCTACGAGCAGTACTTC	CASSFGQGYEQYF
few	TRBD1	TRBV19	TRBJ1-1	TGTGCCAGTACTCAATACAGGGGTATCGCCCAAAACACTGAAGCTTTCTTT	CASTQYRGIAQNTEAFF
few	TRBD1	TRBV14	TRBJ2-7	TGTGCCAGCAGCCGAGACAGGGGGGTGGACGAGCAGTACTTC	CASSRDRGVDEQYF
NA	NA	TRBV24-1	TRBJ1-5	TGTGCCACCAGTGATTACTTGAGCAATCAGCCCCAGCATTTT	CATSDYLSNQPQHF
NA	TRBD1	TRBV18	TRBJ1-5	TGTGTCAGCTCACCACCCGACAGGGGCAATCAGCCCCAGCATTTT	CVSSPPDRGNQPQHF
NA	TRBD1	TRBV7-9	TRBJ2-5	TGTGCCAGCAGATCTGACAGGGGGCTTGAGACCCAGTACTTC	CASRSDRGLETQYF
NA	TRBD1	TRBV7-9	TRBJ1-2	TGTGCCAGCAGCTCTGGACAGGGTGCCCCAACGATCGGCTACACCTTC	CASSSGQGAPTIGYTF
NA	TRBD2	TRBV12-3/TRBV12-4	TRBJ2-2	TGTGCCACCCTCTACATGACTAGCGGGATGGCGGGGAATGGGGAGCTGTTTTTT	CATLYMTSGMAGNGELFF
many	NA	TRBV4-1	TRBJ2-1	TGCGCCAGCAGCCCTGGCCGGGATTCCTACAATGAGCAGTTCTTC	CASSPGRDSYNEQFF
few	NA	TRBV10-3	TRBJ2-3	TGTGCCATCAGGACTAGGGCAGATACGCAGTATTTT	CAIRTRADTQYF
NA	NA	TRBV11-2	TRBJ2-5	TGTGCCAGCAGTCCCCCGACACGCCAAGAGACCCAGTACTTC	CASSPPTRQETQYF
few	TRBD1	TRBV5-6	TRBJ2-7	TGTGCCAGCAGCTTGGGAACGGACAGGGGTAGATCCTACGAGCAGTACTTC	CASSLGTDRGRSYEQYF
many	TRBD1	TRBV23-1	TRBJ1-5	TGCGCCAGCAGTCAACCGGACAGGGGGCGCGATCAGCCCCAGCATTTT	CASSQPDRGRDQPQHF
once	TRBD2	TRBV30	TRBJ2-3	TGTGCATCGAGGGGCTGGCCTAGCGGGATCACAGGTACGCAGTATTTT	CASRGWPSGITGTQYF
few	NA	TRBV15	TRBJ1-5	TGTGCCACCAGCAGAGATCTTGTTTATCGGGCGGCCGAATTCAATCAGCCCCAGCATTTT	CATSRDLVYRAAEFNQPQHF
NA	NA	TRBV6-6	TRBJ1-5	TGTGCCAGCAGCCACTCCGGGGATCCCCAGTTGAATGTGTATCAGCCCCAGCATTTT	CASSHSGDPQLNVYQPQHF
few	TRBD2	TRBV4-3	TRBJ2-1	TGCGCCAGCAGCCAAGAGAATACCGGGACTAGCGGGAGCTATGAGCAGTTCTTC	CASSQENTGTSGSYEQFF
few	TRBD1	TRBV5-6	TRBJ1-2	TGTGCCAGCAGCTTGGTGGACAGGGTTGACTATGGCTACACCTTC	CASSLVDRVDYGYTF
once	TRBD1	TRBV4-3	TRBJ2-1	TGCGCCAGCAGCGTCACGACCGGGACAGGGGTCTACAATGAGCAGTTCTTC	CASSVTTGTGVYNEQFF
few	NA	TRBV6-1	TRBJ2-7	TGTGCCAGCAGTGAAGAAAACCACTACGAGCAGTACTTC	CASSEENHYEQYF
few	NA	TRBV27	TRBJ2-1	TGTGCCAGCAGTCCCGGGTTCAGCTCCTACAATGAGCAGTTCTTC	CASSPGFSSYNEQFF
NA	NA	TRBV2	TRBJ2-5	TGTGCCAGCAGTGAACTTACTCAAGAGACCCAGTACTTC	CASSELTQETQYF
NA	NA	TRBV5-4	TRBJ2-5	TGTGCCAGCAGCTTAGGGGGACTCGAAGAGACCCAGTACTTC	CASSLGGLEETQYF
NA	NA	TRBV29-1	TRBJ2-5	TGCAGCGTAGACACGGACAGCTCCGGAGAGACCCAGTACTTC	CSVDTDSSGETQYF
many	NA	TRBV7-2	TRBJ1-5	TGTGCCAGCAGCTTATGGGGGATCGATCAGCCCCAGCATTTT	CASSLWGIDQPQHF
NA	NA	TRBV6-1	TRBJ2-7	TGTGCCAGCAGTTTACGAATGGACCGTAGGCTGTACGAGCAGTACTTC	CASSLRMDRRLYEQYF
NA	NA	TRBV5-6	TRBJ2-7	TGTGCCAGCAGCGTGAGTGTTGGGACACGAGCCTACGAGCAGTACTTC	CASSVSVGTRAYEQYF
NA	NA	TRBV7-7	TRBJ2-2	TGTGCCAGCAGCTCCGAGACAGGGAACACCGGGGAGCTGTTTTTT	CASSSETGNTGELFF
NA	TRBD1	TRBV7-3	TRBJ1-5	TGTGCCAGCAGCGGAGGGGCAGGGGGCGTCGGCAATCAGCCCCAGCATTTT	CASSGGAGGVGNQPQHF
few	NA	TRBV6-5	TRBJ2-3	TGTGCCAGCAGTTACGTCGGGGGAGCCGCAGATACGCAGTATTTT	CASSYVGGAADTQYF
NA	NA	TRBV7-9	TRBJ2-7	TGTGCCAGCAGCCCATGGGCAGACTACTACGAGCAGCACTTC	CASSPWADYYEQHF
NA	TRBD2	TRBV12-3/TRBV12-4	TRBJ2-7	TGTGCCAGCAGTTTCTCAAATAGCGGGGGGGGCTACGAGCAGTACTTC	CASSFSNSGGGYEQYF
NA	TRBD2	TRBV4-1	TRBJ2-3	TGCGCCAGCAGCCAAGGCGGGGGGCCGGAGGCAGATACGCAGTATTTT	CASSQGGGPEADTQYF